This T cell receptor beta chain appears in the sequencing data of a study of T cell changes during pregnancy in multiple sclerosis. Profiled with immunoSEQ multiplex PCR; TCRdb holds only in-frame clones, not every one. The table includes 38,000 or so clones, about 90% detected once. Trimming removed 6 bases at V and 7 bases at J, with 17 bases between. Germline V CDR1 and CDR2: SNHLY, FYNNEI. The CDR3 spans 14 residues. The source is a female donor in good health, enrolled as a control in a pregnancy study. Material: CD4+ T cells from peripheral blood mononuclear cells, obtained in the second trimester of pregnancy. The chain uses TRBV2 and TRBJ2-3, with D tentatively TRBD1 (6 bases). The DNA of the CDR3 is TGTGCCAGCAGAACCGGGACATCCATACATACGCAGTATTTT. This codes for CASRTGTSIHTQYF.